This TCR beta chain came from a study of T cells in Graves' hyperthyroidism and ophthalmopathy. This clonotype was observed at least ten times. Regions amplified from RNA transcripts were the TCR beta CDR3 regions. With the HTBI primer set, the TCR CDR3 went through a first round of RT-PCR. One entry per CDR3 protein, called by TCRdb with MiXCR from the multiplex PCR reads. This sample carries fewer than 750,000 distinct CDR3 sequences, about 14% of them seen once, and the ten largest clones take about an eighth. V shed 0 bases and J shed 3 bases, with 12 bases lying between them. CDR3 length equals 16 residues. From germline, CDR1 is KGHSH and CDR2 LQKENI.

The TCR comes from a woman in her 50s with Graves' ophthalmopathy. This chain uses TRBV18 with TRBJ2-1, with D tentatively TRBD2 (5 bases). The source material was blood. The CDR3 protein is CASSPPRVAVYNEQFF. The CDR3 DNA is TGTGCCAGCTCACCACCGAGGGTAGCAGTCTACAATGAGCAGTTCTTC.